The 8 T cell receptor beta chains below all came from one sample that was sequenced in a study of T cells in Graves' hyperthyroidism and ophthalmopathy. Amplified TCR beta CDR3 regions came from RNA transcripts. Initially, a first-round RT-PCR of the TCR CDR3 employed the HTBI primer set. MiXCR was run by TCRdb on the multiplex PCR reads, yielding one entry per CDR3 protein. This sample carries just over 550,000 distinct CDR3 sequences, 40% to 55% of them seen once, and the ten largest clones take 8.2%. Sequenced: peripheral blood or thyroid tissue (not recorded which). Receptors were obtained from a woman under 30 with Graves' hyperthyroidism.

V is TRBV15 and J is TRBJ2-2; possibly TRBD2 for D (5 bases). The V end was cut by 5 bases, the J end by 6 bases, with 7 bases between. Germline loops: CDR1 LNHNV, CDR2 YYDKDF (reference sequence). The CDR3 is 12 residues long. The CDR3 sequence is CATSFSAGELFF. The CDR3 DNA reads TGTGCCACCAGCTTTAGCGCCGGGGAGCTGTTTTTT.

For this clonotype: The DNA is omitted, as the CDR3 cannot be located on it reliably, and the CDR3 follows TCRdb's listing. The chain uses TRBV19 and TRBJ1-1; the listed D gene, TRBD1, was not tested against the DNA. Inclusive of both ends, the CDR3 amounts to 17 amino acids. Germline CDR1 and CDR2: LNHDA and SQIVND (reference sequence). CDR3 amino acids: CASSTSVGTGMNTEAFF.

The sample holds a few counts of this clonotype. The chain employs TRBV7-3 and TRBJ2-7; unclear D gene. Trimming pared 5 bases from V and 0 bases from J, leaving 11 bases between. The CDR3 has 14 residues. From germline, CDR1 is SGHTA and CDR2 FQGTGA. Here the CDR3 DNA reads TGTGCCAGCAGCGTTCACAGCGCCTCCTACGAGCAGTACTTC. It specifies CASSVHSASYEQYF.

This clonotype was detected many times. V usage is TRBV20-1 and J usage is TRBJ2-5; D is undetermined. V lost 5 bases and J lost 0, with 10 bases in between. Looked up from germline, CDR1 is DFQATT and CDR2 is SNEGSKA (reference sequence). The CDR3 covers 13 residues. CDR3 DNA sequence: TGCAGTGCTCCGGATGAGTACCAAGAGACCCAGTACTTC. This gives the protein CSAPDEYQETQYF.

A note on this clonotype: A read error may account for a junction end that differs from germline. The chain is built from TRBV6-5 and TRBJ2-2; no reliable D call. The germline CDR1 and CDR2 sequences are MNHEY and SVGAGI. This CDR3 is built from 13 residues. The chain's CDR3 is CAISYDGAGELFF. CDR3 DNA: TGTGCCATCAGTTACGATGGGGCCGGGGAGCTGTTTTTT.

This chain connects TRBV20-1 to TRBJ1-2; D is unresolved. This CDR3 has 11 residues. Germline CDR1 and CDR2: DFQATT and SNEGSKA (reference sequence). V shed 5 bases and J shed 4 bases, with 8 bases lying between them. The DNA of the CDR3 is TGCAGTGCTCGACGGGGCTATGGCTACACCTTC. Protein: CSARRGYGYTF.

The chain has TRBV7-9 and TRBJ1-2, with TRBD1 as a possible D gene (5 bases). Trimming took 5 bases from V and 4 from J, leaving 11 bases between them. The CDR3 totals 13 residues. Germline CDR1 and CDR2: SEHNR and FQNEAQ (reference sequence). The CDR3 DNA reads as TGTGCCAGCAGCCCAGGGTTTGCCTATGGCTACACCTTC. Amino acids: CASSPGFAYGYTF.

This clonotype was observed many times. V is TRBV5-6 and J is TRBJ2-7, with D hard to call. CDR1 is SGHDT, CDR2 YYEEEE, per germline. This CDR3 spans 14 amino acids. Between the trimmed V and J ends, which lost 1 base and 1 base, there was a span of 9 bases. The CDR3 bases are TGTGCCAGCAGCTTGCAAGGCGTATCCTACGAGCAGTACTTC. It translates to CASSLQGVSYEQYF.